Below, 4 T cell receptor beta chains from the same sample are listed, as sequenced in a study of blood T cell repertoires in COVID-19. Sequencing was performed with immunoSEQ multiplex PCR; in TCRdb, only in-frame clones are kept and a portion is missing. Of some 220,000 clones listed, approximately 80% are singletons. The sequenced material came from peripheral blood. The receptors derive from a human donor in a cohort sampled during active COVID-19.

V usage is TRBV7-3 and J usage is TRBJ1-2, with D possibly TRBD1 on 6 matching bases. Trimming pared 4 bases from V and 8 bases from J, leaving 17 bases between. The CDR3 sequence is 14 residues long. The V gene's germline CDR1 is SGHTA and CDR2 FQGTGA. The CDR3 here is CASSWDQGREGYTF. In nucleotides, the CDR3 is TGTGCCAGCAGCTGGGACCAGGGGCGCGAAGGCTACACCTTC.

The CDR3 spells CASSPRQGRDTGELFF. The CDR3, as DNA: TGTGCCAGCAGCCCACGACAGGGACGTGACACCGGGGAGCTGTTTTTT. The rearrangement joins TRBV5-4 to TRBJ2-2, with TRBD1 matching over 7 bases. Germline V CDR1 and CDR2: SGHNT, YYREEE (reference sequence). The V and J ends lost 4 bases and 3 bases, in that order; junction bases with no gene match: 9. CDR3 length equals 16 residues.

The chain recombines TRBV3-1 (or the pseudogene TRBV3-2) with TRBJ1-4; the D is unclear. The CDR3 consists of 14 residues. The V gene's germline CDR1 is LGHDT and CDR2 YNNKEL (reference sequence). V was clipped by 4 bases and J by 6 bases, with 12 bases between them. The CDR3 nucleotides read TGTGCCAGCAGCCTGAAAGAGGGTGATGAAAAACTGTTTTTT. Amino acids: CASSLKEGDEKLFF.

The V and J genes are TRBV27 and TRBJ2-1; 8 nucleotides align to TRBD2. Germline V lookup: CDR1 MNHEY, CDR2 SMNVEV (reference sequence). The CDR3 has 16 amino acids. Unmatched junction bases numbered 5, after V lost 4 bases and J lost 0 bases. The CDR3 nucleotides read TGTGCCAGCAGTTCGTTACTAGCGGTCTCCTACAATGAGCAGTTCTTC. Translated: CASSSLLAVSYNEQFF.